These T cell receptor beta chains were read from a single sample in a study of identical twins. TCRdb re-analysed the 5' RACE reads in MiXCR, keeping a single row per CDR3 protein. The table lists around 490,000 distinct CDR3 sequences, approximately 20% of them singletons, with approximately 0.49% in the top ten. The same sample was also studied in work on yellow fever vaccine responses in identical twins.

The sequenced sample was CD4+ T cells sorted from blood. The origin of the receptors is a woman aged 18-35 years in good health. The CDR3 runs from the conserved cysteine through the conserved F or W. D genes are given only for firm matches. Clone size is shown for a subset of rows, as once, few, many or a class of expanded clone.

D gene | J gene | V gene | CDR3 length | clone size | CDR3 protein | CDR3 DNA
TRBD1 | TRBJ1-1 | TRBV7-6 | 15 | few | CASSPRQGPYTEAFF | TGTGCCAGCAGCCCTAGACAGGGGCCCTACACTGAAGCTTTCTTT
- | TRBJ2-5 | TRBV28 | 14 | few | CASRETDYQETQYF | TGTGCCAGCAGAGAGACGGATTACCAAGAGACCCAGTACTTC
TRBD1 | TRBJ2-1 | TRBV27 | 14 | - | CASSSWDRVNEQFF | TGTGCCAGCAGTTCTTGGGACAGGGTCAATGAGCAGTTCTTC
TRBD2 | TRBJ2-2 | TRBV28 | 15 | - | CASSLWGGSTGELFF | TGTGCCAGCAGTTTATGGGGAGGGTCCACCGGGGAGCTGTTTTTT
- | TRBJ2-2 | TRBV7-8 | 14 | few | CASSLGGFTGELFF | TGTGCCAGCAGCTTAGGAGGCTTCACCGGGGAGCTGTTTTTT
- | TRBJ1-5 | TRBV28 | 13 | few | CASSKADNQPQHF | TGTGCCAGCAGTAAGGCGGACAATCAGCCCCAGCATTTT
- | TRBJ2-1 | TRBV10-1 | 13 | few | CASSSQAGHEQFF | TGCGCCAGCAGTTCACAGGCCGGCCATGAGCAGTTCTTC
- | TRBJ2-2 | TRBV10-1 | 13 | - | CASSDLRAGELFF | TGCGCCAGCAGTGATTTAAGGGCCGGGGAGCTGTTTTTT
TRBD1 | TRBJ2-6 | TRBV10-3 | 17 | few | CAISGETGGSGANVLTF | TGTGCCATCAGTGGGGAGACAGGGGGCTCTGGGGCCAACGTCCTGACTTTC
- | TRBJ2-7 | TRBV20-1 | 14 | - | CSARDIGLSYEQYF | TGCAGTGCTAGAGATATTGGGCTCTCCTACGAGCAGTACTTC
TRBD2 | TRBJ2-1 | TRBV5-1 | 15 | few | CASRITLAGYNEQFF | TGCGCCAGCAGGATAACGCTAGCGGGGTACAATGAGCAGTTCTTC
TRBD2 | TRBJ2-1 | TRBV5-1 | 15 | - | CASSLEGLAGSGQFF | TGCGCCAGCAGCTTGGAGGGACTAGCGGGATCAGGGCAGTTCTTC
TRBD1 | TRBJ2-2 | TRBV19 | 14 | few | CASSTYARTGGLFF | TGTGCCAGTAGTACCTACGCCCGGACAGGGGGGCTGTTTTTT
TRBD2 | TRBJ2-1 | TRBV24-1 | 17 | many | CATSEGLAGGPFYEQFF | TGTGCCACCAGTGAGGGACTAGCGGGAGGGCCCTTTTATGAGCAGTTCTTC
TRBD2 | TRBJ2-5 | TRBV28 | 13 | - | CASSRLALETQYF | TGTGCCAGCAGCCGACTAGCTCTAGAGACCCAGTACTTC
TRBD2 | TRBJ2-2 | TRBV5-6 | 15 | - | CASSLVAGVPGELFF | TGTGCCAGCAGCTTGGTAGCGGGAGTGCCCGGGGAGCTGTTTTTT
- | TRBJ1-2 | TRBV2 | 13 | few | CATHYRANYGYTF | TGTGCCACCCATTACAGAGCTAACTATGGCTACACCTTC
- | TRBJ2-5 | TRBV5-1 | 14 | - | CASSLKAGWETQYF | TGCGCCAGCAGCTTGAAGGCGGGATGGGAGACCCAGTACTTC
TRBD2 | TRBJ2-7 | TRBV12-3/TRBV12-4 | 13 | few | CASSRLASYEQYF | TGTGCCAGCAGCAGACTAGCAAGCTACGAGCAGTACTTC
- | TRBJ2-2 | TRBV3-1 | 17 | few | CASSQAPRTFGTGELFF | TGTGCCAGCAGCCAAGCCCCCCGGACCTTCGGCACCGGGGAGCTGTTTTTT
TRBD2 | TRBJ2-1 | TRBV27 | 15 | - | CASRSSTSFYNEQFF | TGTGCCAGTCGAAGCTCGACTAGCTTTTACAATGAGCAGTTCTTC
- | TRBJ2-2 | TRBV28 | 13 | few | CASKIGGTGELFF | TGTGCCAGTAAAATAGGGGGCACCGGGGAGCTGTTTTTT
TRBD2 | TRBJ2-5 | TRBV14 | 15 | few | CASSQVSAGVGAQYF | TGTGCCAGCAGCCAAGTCTCCGCGGGGGTGGGGGCCCAGTACTTC
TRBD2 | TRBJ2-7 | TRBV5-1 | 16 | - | CASSFRGLPYSYEQYF | TGCGCCAGCAGCTTTCGGGGACTACCCTACTCCTACGAGCAGTACTTC
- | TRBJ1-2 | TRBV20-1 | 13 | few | CSAPQNVYYGYTF | TGCAGTGCTCCACAGAACGTTTACTATGGCTACACCTTC
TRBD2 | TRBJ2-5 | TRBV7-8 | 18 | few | CASSLRIVLAGYQETQYF | TGTGCCAGCAGCTTACGGATTGTCCTAGCGGGTTACCAAGAGACCCAGTACTTC
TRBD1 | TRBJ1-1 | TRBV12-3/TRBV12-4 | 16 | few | CASSNARGRRETEAFF | TGTGCCAGCAGTAATGCCAGGGGGCGACGGGAGACTGAAGCTTTCTTT
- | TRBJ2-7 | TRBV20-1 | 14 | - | CSAPRPGVSYEQYF | TGCAGTGCTCCTCGCCCAGGCGTCTCCTACGAGCAGTACTTC
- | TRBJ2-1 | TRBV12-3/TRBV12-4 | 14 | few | CASSFGQPFNEQFF | TGTGCCAGCAGTTTTGGGCAGCCCTTCAATGAGCAGTTCTTC
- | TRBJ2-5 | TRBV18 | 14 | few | CASRAWLDSETQYF | TGTGCCAGCCGGGCCTGGTTAGATTCGGAGACCCAGTACTTC
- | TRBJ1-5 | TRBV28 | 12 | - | CASSLPDQPQHF | TGTGCCAGCAGTCTCCCAGATCAGCCCCAGCATTTT
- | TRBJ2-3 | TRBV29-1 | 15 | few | CSTHRLRGNTDTQYF | TGCAGCACCCACCGCCTACGCGGAAACACAGATACGCAGTATTTT
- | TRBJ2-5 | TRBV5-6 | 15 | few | CASSLVRGTQETQYF | TGTGCCAGCAGTCTGGTTCGGGGTACTCAAGAGACCCAGTACTTC
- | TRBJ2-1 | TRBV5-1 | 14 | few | CASQTNPEDNEQFF | TGCGCCAGCCAAACCAATCCAGAGGACAATGAGCAGTTCTTC
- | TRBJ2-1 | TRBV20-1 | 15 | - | CSARSLEEPYNEQFF | TGCAGTGCTAGAAGTTTGGAAGAGCCCTACAATGAGCAGTTCTTC
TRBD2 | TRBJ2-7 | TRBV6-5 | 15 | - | CASSSLNSGRDEQYF | TGTGCCAGCAGTTCCTTAAATAGCGGGAGGGACGAGCAGTACTTC
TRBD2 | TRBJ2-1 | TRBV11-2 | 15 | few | CASRVGSGSLNEQFF | TGTGCCAGCAGGGTCGGGAGCGGGAGTTTGAATGAGCAGTTCTTC
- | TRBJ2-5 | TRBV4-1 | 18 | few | CASSQQAPALGLGGLQYF | TGCGCCAGCAGCCAACAGGCCCCCGCCCTTGGTCTTGGGGGCCTCCAGTACTTC
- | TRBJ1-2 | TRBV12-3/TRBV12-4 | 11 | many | CASSSLDSYTF | TGTGCCAGCAGTTCCCTGGACAGCTACACCTTC
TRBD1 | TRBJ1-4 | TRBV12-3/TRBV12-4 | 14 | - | CASSPDRTNEKLFF | TGTGCCAGCAGTCCGGACAGGACTAATGAAAAACTGTTTTTT
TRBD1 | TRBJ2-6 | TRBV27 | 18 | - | CASSETGQGYFGANVLTF | TGTGCCAGCAGTGAAACCGGACAGGGTTATTTTGGGGCCAACGTCCTGACTTTC
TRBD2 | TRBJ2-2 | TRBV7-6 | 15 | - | CASSSIAGVTGELFF | TGTGCCAGCAGCTCCATAGCGGGGGTCACCGGGGAGCTGTTTTTT
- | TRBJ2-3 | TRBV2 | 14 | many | CASSGGIRTDTQYF | TGTGCCAGCAGTGGCGGTATACGCACAGATACGCAGTATTTT
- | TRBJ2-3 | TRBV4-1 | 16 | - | CASSQPAETRADTQYF | TGCGCCAGCAGCCAACCGGCCGAAACCAGGGCAGATACGCAGTATTTT
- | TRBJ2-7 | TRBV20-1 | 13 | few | CSARAQSSYEQYF | TGCAGTGCTAGGGCCCAAAGCTCCTACGAGCAGTACTTC
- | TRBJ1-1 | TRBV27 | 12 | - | CASKNSKAEAFF | TGTGCCAGCAAGAACTCCAAAGCCGAAGCTTTCTTT
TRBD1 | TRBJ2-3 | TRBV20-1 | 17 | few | CSASDPVTGSSTDTQYF | TGCAGTGCTAGTGATCCCGTGACAGGGTCTAGCACAGATACGCAGTATTTT